This T cell receptor beta chain is drawn from a study of blood T cell repertoires in COVID-19. Trimming removed 2 bases from V and 2 bases from J, with 13 bases in between. The CDR3 is 15 residues long. CDR1 and CDR2 (germline): MNHEY, SVGAGI. The assay was immunoSEQ multiplex PCR, and TCRdb's table has in-frame clones only and misses some. There are 90,000 to 100,000 clones in the sample; roughly nine tenths occur only once, and around 5.2% lies in the top ten. This sequence was found in a man in his 60s with COVID-19, enrolled during active disease. The rearrangement joins TRBV6-5 to TRBJ2-7; tentatively, D is TRBD2 (6 bases). Material: peripheral blood. As DNA, the CDR3 is TGTGCCAGCAGTTACGGAGGGATACAGGCCTACGAGCAGTACTTC. As protein: CASSYGGIQAYEQYF.